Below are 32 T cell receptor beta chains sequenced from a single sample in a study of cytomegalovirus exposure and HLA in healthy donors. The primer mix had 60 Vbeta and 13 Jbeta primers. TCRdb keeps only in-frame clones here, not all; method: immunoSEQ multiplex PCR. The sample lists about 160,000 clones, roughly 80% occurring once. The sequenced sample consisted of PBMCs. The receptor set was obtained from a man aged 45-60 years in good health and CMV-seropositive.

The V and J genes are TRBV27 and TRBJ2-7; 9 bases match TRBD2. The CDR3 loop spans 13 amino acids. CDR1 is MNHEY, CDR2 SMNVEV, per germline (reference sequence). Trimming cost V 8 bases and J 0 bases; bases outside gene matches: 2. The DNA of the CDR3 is TGTGCCAGCGCGACTAGCGGCTCCTACGAGCAGTACTTC. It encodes CASATSGSYEQYF.

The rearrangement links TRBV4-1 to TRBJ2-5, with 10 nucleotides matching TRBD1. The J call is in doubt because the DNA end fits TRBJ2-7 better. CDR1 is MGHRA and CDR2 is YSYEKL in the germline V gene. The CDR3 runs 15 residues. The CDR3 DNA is TGCGCCAGCAGCCAGCCGGGACAGGGGATAGGCGAGCAGTACTTC. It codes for CASSQPGQGIGEQYF.

CDR3 in DNA: TGTGCCAGCAGCGTAGATTCAGGGACCCAGTACTTC. It yields the protein CASSVDSGTQYF. J is TRBJ2-5 and V is TRBV9; D gene unclear. Germline-derived CDR1 and CDR2 are SGDLS and YYNGEE. The CDR3 sequence is 12 residues long. V was shortened by 0 bases and J by 7 bases, with 7 bases between the two germline ends.

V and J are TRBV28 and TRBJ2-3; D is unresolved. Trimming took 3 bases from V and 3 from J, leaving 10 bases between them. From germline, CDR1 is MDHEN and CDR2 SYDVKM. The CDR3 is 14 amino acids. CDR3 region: CASSFPSRTDTQYF. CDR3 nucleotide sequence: TGTGCCAGCAGTTTTCCTAGTCGTACAGATACGCAGTATTTT.

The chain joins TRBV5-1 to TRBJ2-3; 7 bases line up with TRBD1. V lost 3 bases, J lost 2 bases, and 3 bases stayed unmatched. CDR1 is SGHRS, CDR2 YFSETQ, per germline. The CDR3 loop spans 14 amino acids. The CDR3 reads CASSYRGPTDTQYF. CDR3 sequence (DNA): TGCGCCAGCAGCTACAGGGGTCCCACAGATACGCAGTATTTT.

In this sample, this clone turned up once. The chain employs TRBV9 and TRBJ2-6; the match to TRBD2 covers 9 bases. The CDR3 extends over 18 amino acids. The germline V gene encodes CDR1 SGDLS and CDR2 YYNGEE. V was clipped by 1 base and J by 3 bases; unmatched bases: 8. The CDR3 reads CASSVSGGGALGANVLTF. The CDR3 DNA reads TGTGCCAGCAGCGTAAGTGGCGGGGGGGCGCTTGGGGCCAACGTCCTGACTTTC.

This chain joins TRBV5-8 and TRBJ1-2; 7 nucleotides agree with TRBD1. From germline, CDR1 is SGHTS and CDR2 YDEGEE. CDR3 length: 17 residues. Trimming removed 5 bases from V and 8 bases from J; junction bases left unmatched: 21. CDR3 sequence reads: CASRDSTGPPPIGGYTF. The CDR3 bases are TGTGCCAGCAGAGACTCGACAGGGCCCCCTCCTATTGGCGGCTACACCTTC.

CDR3 sequence: CASSYAGGTEAFF. The CDR3 coding sequence is TGTGCCAGCAGTTACGCAGGGGGCACTGAAGCTTTCTTT. V is TRBV6-5 and J is TRBJ1-1; 7 bases are shared with TRBD1. CDR1 is MNHEY, CDR2 SVGAGI, per germline. The CDR3 contains 13 residues. With 2 bases clipped from V and 4 bases from J, the junction kept 1 base outside the gene matches.

The DNA of the CDR3 is TGTGCCAGCAGTTCCAGCGGGGGTCCAGATACGCAGTATTTT. Translation: CASSSSGGPDTQYF. This chain joins TRBV13 and TRBJ2-3; TRBD2 matches 8 bases. CDR3 length equals 14 residues. The junction had 6 bases not matched to a gene; V was cut back by 6 bases and J by 4 bases. CDR1 and CDR2 (germline): PRHDT, FYEKMQ (reference sequence).

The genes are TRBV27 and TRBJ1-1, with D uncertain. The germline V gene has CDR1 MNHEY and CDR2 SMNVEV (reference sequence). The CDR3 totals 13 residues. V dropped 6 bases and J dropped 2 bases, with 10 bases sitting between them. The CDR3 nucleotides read TGTGCCAGCAGCCGAAACAGAAACACTGAAGCTTTCTTT. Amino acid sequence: CASSRNRNTEAFF.

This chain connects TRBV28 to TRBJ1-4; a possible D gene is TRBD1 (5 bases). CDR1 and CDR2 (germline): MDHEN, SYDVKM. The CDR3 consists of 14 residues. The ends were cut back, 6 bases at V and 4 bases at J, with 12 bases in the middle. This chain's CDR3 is CASRAGGNNEKLFF. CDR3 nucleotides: TGTGCCAGCAGGGCCGGGGGAAATAATGAAAAACTGTTTTTT.

The CDR3 sequence is CASSHPLNTEAFF. The CDR3 DNA is TGCGCCAGCAGCCACCCGTTGAACACTGAAGCTTTCTTT. The chain has TRBV4-1 and TRBJ1-1; the D is unclear. Trimming took off 3 bases at V and 0 bases at J, with 5 bases between the two ends. CDR3 length: 13 residues. Germline V gene data show CDR1 as MGHRA and CDR2 as YSYEKL.

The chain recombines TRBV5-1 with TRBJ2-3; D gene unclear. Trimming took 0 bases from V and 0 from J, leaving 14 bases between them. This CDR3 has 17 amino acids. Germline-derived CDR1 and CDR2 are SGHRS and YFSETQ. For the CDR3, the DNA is TGCGCCAGCAGCTTGGGTCACGCGGATCTAAGCACAGATACGCAGTATTTT. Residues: CASSLGHADLSTDTQYF.

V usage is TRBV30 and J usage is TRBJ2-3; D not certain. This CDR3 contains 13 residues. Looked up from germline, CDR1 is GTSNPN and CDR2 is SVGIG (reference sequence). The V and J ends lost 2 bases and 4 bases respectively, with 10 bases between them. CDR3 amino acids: CAWSYRAPDTQYF. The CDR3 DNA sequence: TGTGCCTGGAGTTACCGCGCCCCAGATACGCAGTATTTT.

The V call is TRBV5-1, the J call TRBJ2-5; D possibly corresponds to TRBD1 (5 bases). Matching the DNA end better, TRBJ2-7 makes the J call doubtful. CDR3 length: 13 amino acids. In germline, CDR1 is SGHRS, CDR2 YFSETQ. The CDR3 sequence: CASSLTQGYEQYF. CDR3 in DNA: TGCGCCAGCAGCTTGACTCAGGGTTACGAGCAGTACTTC.

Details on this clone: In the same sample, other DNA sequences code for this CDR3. The CDR3 spells CASSLQGSYEQYF. The CDR3 nucleotides read TGTGCCAGCAGTTTGCAGGGCTCCTACGAGCAGTACTTC. The chain carries TRBV27 and TRBJ2-7; a weak D match, TRBD1 (5 bases). Trimming shortened V by 3 bases and J by 0 bases, and 6 bases separated the two germline ends. The germline CDR1 and CDR2 sequences are MNHEY and SMNVEV (reference sequence). The CDR3 is made up of 13 amino acids.

CDR3 residues: CASSLAYRVNEQFF. CDR3 in DNA: TGTGCCAGCAGCTTGGCCTACAGGGTCAATGAGCAGTTCTTC. The chain carries TRBV5-6 and TRBJ2-1; a possible D gene is TRBD1 (6 bases). Per germline, CDR1 SGHDT and CDR2 YYEEEE. Trimming cost V 0 bases and J 6 bases, with 10 bases left between them. The CDR3 sequence is 14 residues long.

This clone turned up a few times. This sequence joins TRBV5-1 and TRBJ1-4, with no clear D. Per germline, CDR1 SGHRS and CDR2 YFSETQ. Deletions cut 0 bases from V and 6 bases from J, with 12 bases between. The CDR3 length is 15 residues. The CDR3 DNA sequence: TGCGCCAGCAGCTTGGCCGGGCGGGAGTATGAAAAACTGTTTTTT. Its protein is CASSLAGREYEKLFF.

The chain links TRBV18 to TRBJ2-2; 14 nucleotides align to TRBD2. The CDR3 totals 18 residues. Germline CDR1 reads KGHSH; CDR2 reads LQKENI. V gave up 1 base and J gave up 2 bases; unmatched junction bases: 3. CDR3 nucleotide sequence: TGTGCCAGCTCACCACTGGGACTAGCGGGAGTAAACACCGGGGAGCTGTTTTTT. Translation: CASSPLGLAGVNTGELFF.

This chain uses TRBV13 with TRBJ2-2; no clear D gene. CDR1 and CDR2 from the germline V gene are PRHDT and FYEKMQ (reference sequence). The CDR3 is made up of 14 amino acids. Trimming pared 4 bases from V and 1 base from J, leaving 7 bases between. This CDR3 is CASSSDKNTGELFF. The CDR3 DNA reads TGTGCCAGCAGCTCAGATAAGAACACCGGGGAGCTGTTTTTT.

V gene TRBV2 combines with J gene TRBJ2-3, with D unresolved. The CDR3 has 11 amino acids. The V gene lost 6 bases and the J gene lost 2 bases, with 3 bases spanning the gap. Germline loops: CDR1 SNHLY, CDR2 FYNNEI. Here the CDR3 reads CASRATDTQYF. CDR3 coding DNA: TGTGCCAGCAGAGCCACAGATACGCAGTATTTT.

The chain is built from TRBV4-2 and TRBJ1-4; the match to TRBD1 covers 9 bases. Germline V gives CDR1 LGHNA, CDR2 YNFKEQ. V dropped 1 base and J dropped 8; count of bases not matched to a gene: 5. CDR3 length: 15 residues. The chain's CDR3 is CASSQVDRGYEKLFF. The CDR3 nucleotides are TGTGCCAGCAGCCAAGTCGACAGGGGGTACGAAAAACTGTTTTTT.

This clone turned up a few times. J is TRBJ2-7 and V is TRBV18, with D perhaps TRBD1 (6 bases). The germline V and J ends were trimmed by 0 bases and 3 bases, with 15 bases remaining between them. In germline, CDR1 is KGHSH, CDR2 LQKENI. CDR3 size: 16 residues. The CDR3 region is CASSPPKIRTVYEQYF. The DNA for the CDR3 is TGTGCCAGCTCACCACCGAAGATTAGGACAGTCTACGAGCAGTACTTC.

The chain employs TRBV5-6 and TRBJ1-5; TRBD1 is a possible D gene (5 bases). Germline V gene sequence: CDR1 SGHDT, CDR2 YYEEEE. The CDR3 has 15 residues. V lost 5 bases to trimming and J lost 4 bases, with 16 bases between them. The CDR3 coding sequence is TGTGCCAGCAGTAAAGGGGAAACCTCAAATCAGCCCCAGCATTTT. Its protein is CASSKGETSNQPQHF.

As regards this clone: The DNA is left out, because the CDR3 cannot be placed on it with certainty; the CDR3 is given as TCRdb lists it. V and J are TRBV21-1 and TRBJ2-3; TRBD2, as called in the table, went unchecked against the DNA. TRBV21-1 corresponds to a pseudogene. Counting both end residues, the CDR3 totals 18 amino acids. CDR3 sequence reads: CASSNFAPGTSGTDTQYF.

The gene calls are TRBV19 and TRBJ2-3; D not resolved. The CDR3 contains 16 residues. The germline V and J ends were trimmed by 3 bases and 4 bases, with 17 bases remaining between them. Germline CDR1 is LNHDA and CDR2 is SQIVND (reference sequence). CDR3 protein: CASSMSEVFHSDTQYF. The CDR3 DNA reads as TGTGCCAGTAGTATGTCCGAGGTGTTCCATTCAGATACGCAGTATTTT.

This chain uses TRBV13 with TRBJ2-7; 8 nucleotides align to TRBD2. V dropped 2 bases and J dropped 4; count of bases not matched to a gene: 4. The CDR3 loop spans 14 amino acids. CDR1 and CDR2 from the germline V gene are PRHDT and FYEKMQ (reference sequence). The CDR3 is CASSLRGGGYEQYF. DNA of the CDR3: TGTGCCAGCAGCTTACGGGGGGGCGGGTACGAGCAGTACTTC.

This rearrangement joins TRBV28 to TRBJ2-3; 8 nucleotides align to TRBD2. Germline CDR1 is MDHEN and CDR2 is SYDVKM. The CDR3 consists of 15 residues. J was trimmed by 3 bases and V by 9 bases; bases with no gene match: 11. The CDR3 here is CASIPSAGGTDTQYF. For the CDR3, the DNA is TGTGCCAGTATCCCTAGCGCGGGAGGAACAGATACGCAGTATTTT.

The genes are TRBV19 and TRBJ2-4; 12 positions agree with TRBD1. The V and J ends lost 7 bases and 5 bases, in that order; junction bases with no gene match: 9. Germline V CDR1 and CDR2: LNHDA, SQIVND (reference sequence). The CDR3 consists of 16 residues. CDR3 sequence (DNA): TGTGCCAGTAAGGCCGGGACAGGGGGCTTCGAAAACATTCAGTACTTC. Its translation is CASKAGTGGFENIQYF.

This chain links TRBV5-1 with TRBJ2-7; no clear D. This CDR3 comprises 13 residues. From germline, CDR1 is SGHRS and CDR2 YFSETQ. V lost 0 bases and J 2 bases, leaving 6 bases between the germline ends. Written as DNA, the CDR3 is TGCGCCAGCAGCTTGGGAGGTACCTACGAGCAGTACTTC. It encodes CASSLGGTYEQYF.

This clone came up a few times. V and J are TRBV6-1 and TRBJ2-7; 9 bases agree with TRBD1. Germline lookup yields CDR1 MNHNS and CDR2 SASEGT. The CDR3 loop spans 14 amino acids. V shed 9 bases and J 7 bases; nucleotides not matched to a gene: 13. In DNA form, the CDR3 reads TGTGCCAGTAAGGGACAGGGATTTATTTTAGAGCAGTACTTC. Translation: CASKGQGFILEQYF.

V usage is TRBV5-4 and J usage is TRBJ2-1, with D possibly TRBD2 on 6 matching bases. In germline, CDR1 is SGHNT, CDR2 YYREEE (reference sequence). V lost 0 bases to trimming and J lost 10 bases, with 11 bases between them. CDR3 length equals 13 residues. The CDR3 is CASSLGSAGEQFF. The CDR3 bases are TGTGCCAGCAGCTTGGGTAGCGCGGGGGAGCAGTTCTTC.